The 12 T cell receptor beta chains below come from one sample, sequenced in a study of blood T cell repertoires in COVID-19. Assay: immunoSEQ multiplex PCR; the TCRdb copy retains only in-frame clones and omits some. The data contain nearly 40,000 clones, approximately 88% of them seen just once; the ten biggest clones take up roughly 10%. Sequencing was performed on peripheral blood. These receptors all come from a woman in her sixties or seventies with acute or convalescent COVID-19.

The CDR3 loop reads CASSLAPSRREADTQYF. The CDR3, as DNA: TGTGCCAGCAGCTTAGCTCCTAGCCGGCGGGAAGCAGATACGCAGTATTTT. This chain connects TRBV7-2 to TRBJ2-3; weak D call: TRBD2 (6 bases). The V gene lost 0 bases and the J gene lost 4 bases, with 17 bases spanning the gap. The CDR3 length is 17 residues. In germline, CDR1 is SGHTA, CDR2 FQGNSA.

The CDR3 reads CASSWDSTDTQYF. DNA of the CDR3: TGTGCCAGCAGCTGGGACTCCACAGATACGCAGTATTTT. The rearrangement uses TRBV28 and TRBJ2-3; the D gene is possibly TRBD2 (6 bases). Germline lookup yields CDR1 MDHEN and CDR2 SYDVKM. This CDR3 is built from 13 residues. V was pared by 6 bases and J by 2 bases, with 9 bases between.

The V gene is TRBV7-2, the J gene TRBJ2-2; TRBD2 agrees at 10 bases. J lost 6 bases, V lost 2 bases, and 3 bases had no gene match. Germline V gene sequence: CDR1 SGHTA, CDR2 FQGNSA. The CDR3 covers 15 residues. The DNA of the CDR3 is TGTGCCAGCAGCTTATCTAGCGGGAGAGCCGGGGAGCTGTTTTTT. Protein: CASSLSSGRAGELFF.

The table lists this clone with a count of one. The chain has TRBV30 and TRBJ1-5; weak D call: TRBD1 (5 bases). Germline V gene data show CDR1 as GTSNPN and CDR2 as SVGIG (reference sequence). The V and J ends lost 3 bases and 2 bases respectively, with 8 bases between them. The CDR3 runs to 13 residues. CDR3: CAWSDSGNQPQHF. CDR3 in DNA: TGTGCCTGGAGCGACAGCGGCAATCAGCCCCAGCATTTT.

This chain joins TRBV18 and TRBJ2-1; a weak D match, TRBD2 (6 bases). V was pared by 5 bases and J by 7 bases, with 12 bases between. The CDR3 contains 13 residues. Germline-derived CDR1 and CDR2 are KGHSH and LQKENI. The CDR3 sequence: CASSDGGENEQFF. The CDR3 DNA reads as TGTGCCAGCTCAGACGGAGGGGAAAATGAGCAGTTCTTC.

The chain combines TRBV6-4 with TRBJ1-5; D call uncertain. The V end lost 3 bases, the J end lost 5 bases, and 8 bases lay between the germline ends. Germline-derived CDR1 and CDR2 are MRHNA and SNTAGT. The CDR3 is 13 amino acids. The CDR3 loop is CASSENSYQPQHF. The CDR3 DNA reads as TGTGCCAGCAGTGAAAACAGTTATCAGCCCCAGCATTTT.

V usage is TRBV21-1 and J usage is TRBJ2-1; no DNA check was done on the table's D call, TRBD1. TRBV21-1 has pseudogene status. This CDR3 is 16 amino acids long. CDR3 sequence reads: CASSKAGGQTPNEQFF. CDR3 DNA: TGTGCCAGCAGCAAAGCCGGGGGACAGACCCCCAATGAGCAGTTCTTC.

The chain couples TRBV4-3 to TRBJ2-3, with D possibly being TRBD2 (7 bases). The CDR3 sequence is 16 residues long. Germline V gene sequence: CDR1 LGHNA, CDR2 YSLEER. Trimming left V 0 bases short and J 9 bases short, with 19 bases between. The CDR3 bases are TGCGCCAGCAGCCAAGATCTTCATGGCGGGGGCGGGACGCAGTATTTT. Protein sequence: CASSQDLHGGGGTQYF.

This chain uses TRBV9 with TRBJ2-5; TRBD2 matches 15 bases. J was trimmed by 4 bases and V by 2 bases; bases with no gene match: 0. Per the germline V gene, CDR1 is SGDLS and CDR2 is YYNGEE. The CDR3 length is 15 residues. The CDR3 protein is CASSVGLAGGETQYF. The CDR3 region has the DNA TGTGCCAGCAGCGTGGGACTAGCGGGAGGAGAGACCCAGTACTTC.

The rearrangement uses TRBV10-3 and TRBJ1-2; D call uncertain. Trimming removed 4 bases from V and 0 bases from J, with 3 bases in between. The CDR3 covers 12 residues. Germline V CDR1 and CDR2: ENHRY, SYGVKD. CDR3 residues: CAISAANYGYTF. The CDR3 DNA is TGTGCCATCAGTGCAGCTAACTATGGCTACACCTTC.

The chain is built from TRBV25-1 and TRBJ1-1; TRBD1 aligns across 9 bases. Trimming removed 5 bases from V and 2 bases from J; junction bases left unmatched: 12. This CDR3 is 17 amino acids long. CDR1 is MGHDK and CDR2 is SYGVNS in the germline V gene. The CDR3 DNA reads TGTGCCAGCAGTTCCGGGACAGGGTTAGCCCTTAACACTGAAGCTTTCTTT. As protein: CASSSGTGLALNTEAFF. Supplemented by reference TRBV25-1 and TRBJ1-1, the full variable domain reads EADIYQTPRYLVIGTGKKITLECSQTMGHDKMYWYQQDPGMELHLIHYSYGVNSTEKGDLSSESTVSRIRTEHFPLTLESARPSHTSQYLCASSSGTGLALNTEAFFGQGTRLTVV.

The chain uses TRBV15 and TRBJ2-7, with D unclear. Trimming pared 0 bases from V and 0 bases from J, leaving 12 bases between. The CDR3 runs 16 residues. Germline V lookup: CDR1 LNHNV, CDR2 YYDKDF (reference sequence). The CDR3 DNA sequence: TGTGCCACCAGCAGAGATCATGAAAGTAGCTCCTACGAGCAGTACGTC. As protein: CATSRDHESSSYEQYV.